This T cell receptor (beta chain) stems from a study of T cell responses to AZD1222 COVID-19 vaccine. Study-level findings and limits: White British people made up most donors, females outnumbered males, and clonal diversity was possibly underestimated.

Repertoires were generated with immunoSEQ multiplex PCR, while TCRdb's copy carries only in-frame clones and drops some. Of some 170,000 clones detected, 70% to 90% appear once; the ten largest clones hold roughly 4.3%. Comment on this clone: Its antigen is as yet unknown.

CDR3 size: 16 residues. The TCR was taken from an adult who received the MenACWY meningococcal vaccine as a control. The chain couples TRBV21-1 to TRBJ1-6; the D call TRBD1 from the table was never checked on the DNA. TRBV21-1 is classified as a pseudogene. Source: peripheral blood, taken 28 days after the second dose of the MenACWY control vaccine. As DNA, the CDR3 is TGTGCCAGCAGCAAAGACAGGGGATTCTATAATTCACCCCTCCACTTT. Amino acid sequence: CASSKDRGFYNSPLHF.